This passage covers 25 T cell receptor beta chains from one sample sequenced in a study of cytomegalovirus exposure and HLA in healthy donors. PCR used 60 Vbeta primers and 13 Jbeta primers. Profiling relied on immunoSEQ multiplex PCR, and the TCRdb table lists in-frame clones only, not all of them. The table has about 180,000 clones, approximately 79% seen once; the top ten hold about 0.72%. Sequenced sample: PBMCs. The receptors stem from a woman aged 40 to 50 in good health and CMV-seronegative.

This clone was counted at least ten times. The CDR3 loop is CASSFGGGGYTEAFF. In DNA, the CDR3 is TGTGCCAGCAGCTTTGGTGGGGGAGGCTACACTGAAGCTTTCTTT. The chain combines TRBV7-9 with TRBJ1-1; the D gene is possibly TRBD1 (5 bases). The CDR3 loop spans 15 amino acids. With 3 bases removed from V and 3 bases from J, the gap between germline ends came to 14 bases. Per germline, CDR1 SEHNR and CDR2 FQNEAQ (reference sequence).

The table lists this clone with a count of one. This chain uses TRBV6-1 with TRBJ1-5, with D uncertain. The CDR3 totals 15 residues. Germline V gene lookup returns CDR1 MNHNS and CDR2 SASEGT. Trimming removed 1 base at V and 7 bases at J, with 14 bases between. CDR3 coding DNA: TGTGCCAGCAGTGAAGTTAGGAACTACGAGCAGCCCCAGCATTTT. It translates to CASSEVRNYEQPQHF.

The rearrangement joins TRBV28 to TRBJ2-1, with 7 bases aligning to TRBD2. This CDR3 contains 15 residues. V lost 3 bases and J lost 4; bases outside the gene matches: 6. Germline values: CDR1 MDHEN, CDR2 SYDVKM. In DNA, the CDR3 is TGTGCCAGCAGTTTGTTTGGGGGGGAATACAATGAGCAGTTCTTC. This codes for CASSLFGGEYNEQFF.

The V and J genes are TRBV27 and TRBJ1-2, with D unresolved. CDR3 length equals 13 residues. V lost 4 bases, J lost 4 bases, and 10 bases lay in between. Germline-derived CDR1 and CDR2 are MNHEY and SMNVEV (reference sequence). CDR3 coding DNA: TGTGCCAGCAGTTCAGGAGGCCTCTATGGCTACACCTTC. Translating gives CASSSGGLYGYTF.

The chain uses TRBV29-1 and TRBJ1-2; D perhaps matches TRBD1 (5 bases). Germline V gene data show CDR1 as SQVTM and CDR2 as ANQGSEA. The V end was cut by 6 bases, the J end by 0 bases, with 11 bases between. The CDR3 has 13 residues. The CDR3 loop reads CSVAQVPNYGYTF. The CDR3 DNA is TGCAGCGTAGCACAGGTCCCTAACTATGGCTACACCTTC.

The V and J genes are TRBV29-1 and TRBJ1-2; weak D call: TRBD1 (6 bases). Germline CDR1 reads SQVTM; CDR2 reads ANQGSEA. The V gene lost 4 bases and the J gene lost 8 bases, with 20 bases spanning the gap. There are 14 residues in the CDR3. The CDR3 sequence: CSVVPQQGRGGYTF. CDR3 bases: TGCAGCGTTGTTCCCCAACAGGGACGGGGCGGCTACACCTTC.

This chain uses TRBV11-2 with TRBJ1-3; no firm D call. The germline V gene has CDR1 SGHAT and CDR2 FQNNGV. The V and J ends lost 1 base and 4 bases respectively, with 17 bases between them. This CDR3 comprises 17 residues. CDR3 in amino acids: CASSLGGRRKAGNTIYF. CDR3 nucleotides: TGTGCCAGCAGCTTAGGAGGTCGCCGAAAAGCCGGAAACACCATATATTTT.

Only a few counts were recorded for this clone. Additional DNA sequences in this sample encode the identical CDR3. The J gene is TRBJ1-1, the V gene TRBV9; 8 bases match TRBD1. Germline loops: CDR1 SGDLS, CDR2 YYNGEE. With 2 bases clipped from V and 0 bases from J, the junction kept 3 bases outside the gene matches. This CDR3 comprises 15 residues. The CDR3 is CASSVTGGMNTEAFF. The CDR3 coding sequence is TGTGCCAGCAGCGTTACAGGGGGTATGAACACTGAAGCTTTCTTT. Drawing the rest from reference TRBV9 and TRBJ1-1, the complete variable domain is DSGVTQTPKHLITATGQRVTLRCSPRSGDLSVYWYQQSLDQGLQFLIQYYNGEERAKGNILERFSAQQFPDLHSELNLSSLELGDSALYFCASSVTGGMNTEAFFGQGTRLTVV.

CDR3 region: CASSLRVGLGDTEAFF. The CDR3 DNA is TGTGCCAGCAGCCTACGGGTGGGGTTAGGGGACACTGAAGCTTTCTTT. The chain links TRBV7-9 to TRBJ1-1, with a weak D call TRBD1 (5 bases). The CDR3 covers 16 residues. Looked up from germline, CDR1 is SEHNR and CDR2 is FQNEAQ (reference sequence). V shed 5 bases and J shed 3 bases, with 19 bases lying between them.

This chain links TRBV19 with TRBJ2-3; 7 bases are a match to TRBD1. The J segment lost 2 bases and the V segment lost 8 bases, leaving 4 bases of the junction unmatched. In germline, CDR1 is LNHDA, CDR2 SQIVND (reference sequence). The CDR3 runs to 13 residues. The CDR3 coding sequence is TGTGCCAGTGGGACAGTAAACACAGATACGCAGTATTTT. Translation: CASGTVNTDTQYF.

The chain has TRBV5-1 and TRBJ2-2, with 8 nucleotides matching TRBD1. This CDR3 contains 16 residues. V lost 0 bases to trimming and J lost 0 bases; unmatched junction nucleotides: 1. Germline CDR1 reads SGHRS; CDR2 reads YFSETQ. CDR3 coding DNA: TGCGCCAGCAGCTTGGCAGGGGGCTCGAACACCGGGGAGCTGTTTTTT. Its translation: CASSLAGGSNTGELFF.

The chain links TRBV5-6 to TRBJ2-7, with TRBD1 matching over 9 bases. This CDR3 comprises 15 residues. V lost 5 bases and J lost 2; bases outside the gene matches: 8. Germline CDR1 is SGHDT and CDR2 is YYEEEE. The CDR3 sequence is CASRFAGTGTYEQYF. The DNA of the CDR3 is TGTGCCAGCAGGTTCGCCGGGACAGGGACCTACGAGCAGTACTTC.

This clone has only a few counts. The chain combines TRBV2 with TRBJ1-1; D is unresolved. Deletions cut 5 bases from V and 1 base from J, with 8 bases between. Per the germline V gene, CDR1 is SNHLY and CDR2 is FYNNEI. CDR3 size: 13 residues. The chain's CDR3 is CASSNTANTEAFF. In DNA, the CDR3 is TGTGCCAGCAGTAACACAGCGAACACTGAAGCTTTCTTT.

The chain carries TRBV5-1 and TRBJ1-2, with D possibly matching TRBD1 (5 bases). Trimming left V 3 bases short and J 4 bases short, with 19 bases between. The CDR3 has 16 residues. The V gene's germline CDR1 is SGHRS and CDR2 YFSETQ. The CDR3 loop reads CASSWGGLDPVYGYTF. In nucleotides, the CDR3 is TGCGCCAGCAGCTGGGGGGGTCTCGACCCCGTCTATGGCTACACCTTC. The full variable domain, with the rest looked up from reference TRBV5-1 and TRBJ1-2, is KAGVTQTPRYLIKTRGQQVTLSCSPISGHRSVSWYQQTPGQGLQFLFEYFSETQRNKGNFPGRFSGRQFSNSRSEMNVSTLELGDSALYLCASSWGGLDPVYGYTFGSGTRLTVV.

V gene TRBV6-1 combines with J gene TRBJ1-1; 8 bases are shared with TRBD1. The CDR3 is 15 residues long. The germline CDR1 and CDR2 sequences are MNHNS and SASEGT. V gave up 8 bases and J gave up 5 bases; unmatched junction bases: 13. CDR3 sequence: CASRIGQGFRTEAFF. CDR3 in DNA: TGTGCCAGCCGAATCGGACAGGGATTCAGGACTGAAGCTTTCTTT.

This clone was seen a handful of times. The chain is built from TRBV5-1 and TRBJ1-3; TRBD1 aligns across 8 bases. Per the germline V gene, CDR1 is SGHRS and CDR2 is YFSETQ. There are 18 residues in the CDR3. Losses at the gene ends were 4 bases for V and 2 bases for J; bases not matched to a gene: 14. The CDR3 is CASSPRDRNPVPGNTIYF. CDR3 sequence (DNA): TGCGCCAGCAGCCCAAGGGACAGGAACCCCGTTCCTGGAAACACCATATATTTT.

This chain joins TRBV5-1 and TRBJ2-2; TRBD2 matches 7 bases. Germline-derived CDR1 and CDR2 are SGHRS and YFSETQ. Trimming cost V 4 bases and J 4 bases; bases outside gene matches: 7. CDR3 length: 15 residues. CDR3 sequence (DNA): TGCGCCAGCAGCCCCACTAGCGTAGTCACCGGGGAGCTGTTTTTT. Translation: CASSPTSVVTGELFF.

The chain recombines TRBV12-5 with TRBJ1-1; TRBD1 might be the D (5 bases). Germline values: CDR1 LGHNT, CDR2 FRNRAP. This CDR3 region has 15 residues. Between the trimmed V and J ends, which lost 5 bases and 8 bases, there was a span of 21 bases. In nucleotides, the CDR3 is TGTGCTAGTGGTAGCCGGGACTCCTCACGGTTAGAAGCTTTCTTT. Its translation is CASGSRDSSRLEAFF.

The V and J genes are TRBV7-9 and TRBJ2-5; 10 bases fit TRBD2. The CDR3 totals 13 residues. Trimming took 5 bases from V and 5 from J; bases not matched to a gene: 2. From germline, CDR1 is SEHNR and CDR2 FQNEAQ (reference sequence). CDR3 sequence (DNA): TGTGCCAGCAGCGTGGGACTAGCGGAGACCCAGTACTTC. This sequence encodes CASSVGLAETQYF.

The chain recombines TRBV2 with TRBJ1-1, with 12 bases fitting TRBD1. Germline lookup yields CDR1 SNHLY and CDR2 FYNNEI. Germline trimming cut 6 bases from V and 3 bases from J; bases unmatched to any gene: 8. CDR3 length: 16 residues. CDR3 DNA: TGTGCCAGCAGCCGGGACAGGGGGCGATGGGACACTGAAGCTTTCTTT. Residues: CASSRDRGRWDTEAFF.

CDR3 region: CAWSEGLDLGQPQHF. In DNA form, the CDR3 reads TGTGCCTGGAGTGAGGGACTGGACTTAGGGCAGCCCCAGCATTTT. The gene calls are TRBV30 and TRBJ1-5, with D possibly TRBD1 on 5 matching bases. Germline V CDR1 and CDR2: GTSNPN, SVGIG (reference sequence). The V end was cut by 1 base, the J end by 7 bases, with 17 bases between. The CDR3 is 15 amino acids.

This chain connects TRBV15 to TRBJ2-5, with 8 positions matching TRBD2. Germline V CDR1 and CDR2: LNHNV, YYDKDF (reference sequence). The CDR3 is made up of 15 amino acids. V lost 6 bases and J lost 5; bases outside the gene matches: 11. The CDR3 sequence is CATRERAGARETQYF. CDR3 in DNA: TGTGCCACCAGGGAGAGAGCGGGAGCGAGGGAGACCCAGTACTTC.

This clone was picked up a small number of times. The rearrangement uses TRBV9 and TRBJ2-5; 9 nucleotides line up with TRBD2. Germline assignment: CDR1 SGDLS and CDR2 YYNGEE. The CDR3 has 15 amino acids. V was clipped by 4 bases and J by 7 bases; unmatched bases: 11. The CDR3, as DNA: TGTGCCAGCAGCCCCGGGACTAGCCCGGCTGGGACCCAGTACTTC. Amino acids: CASSPGTSPAGTQYF.

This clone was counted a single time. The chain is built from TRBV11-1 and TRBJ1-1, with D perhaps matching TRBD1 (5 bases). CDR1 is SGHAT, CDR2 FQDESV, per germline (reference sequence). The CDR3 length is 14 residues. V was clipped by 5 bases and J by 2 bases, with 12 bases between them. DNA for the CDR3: TGTGCCAGCAGCGAAGTGGACACTAACACTGAAGCTTTCTTT. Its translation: CASSEVDTNTEAFF.

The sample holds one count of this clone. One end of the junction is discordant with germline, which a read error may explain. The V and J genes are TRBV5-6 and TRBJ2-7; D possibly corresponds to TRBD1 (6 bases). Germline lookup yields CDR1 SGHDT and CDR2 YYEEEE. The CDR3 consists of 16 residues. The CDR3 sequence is CAGSLTGTPQTYEQYF. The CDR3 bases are TGTGCCGGCAGCTTGACCGGGACACCGCAAACCTACGAGCAGTACTTC. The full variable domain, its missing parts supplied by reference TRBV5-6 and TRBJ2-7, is DAGVTQSPTHLIKTRGQQVTLRCSPKSGHDTVSWYQQALGQGPQFIFQYYEEEERQRGNFPDRFSGHQFPNYSSELNVNALLLGDSALYLCAGSLTGTPQTYEQYFGPGTRLTVT.